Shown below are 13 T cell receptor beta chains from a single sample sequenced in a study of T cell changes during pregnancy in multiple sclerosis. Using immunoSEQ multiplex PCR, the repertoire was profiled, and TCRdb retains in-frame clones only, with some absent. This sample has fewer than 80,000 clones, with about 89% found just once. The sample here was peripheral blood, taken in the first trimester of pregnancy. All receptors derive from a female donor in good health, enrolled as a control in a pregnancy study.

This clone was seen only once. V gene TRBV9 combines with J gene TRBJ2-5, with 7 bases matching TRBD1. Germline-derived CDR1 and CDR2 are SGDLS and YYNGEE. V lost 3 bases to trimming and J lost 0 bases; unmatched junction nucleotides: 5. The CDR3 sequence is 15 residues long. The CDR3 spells CASSGQQGYQETQYF. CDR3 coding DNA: TGTGCCAGCAGCGGTCAACAGGGGTACCAAGAGACCCAGTACTTC.

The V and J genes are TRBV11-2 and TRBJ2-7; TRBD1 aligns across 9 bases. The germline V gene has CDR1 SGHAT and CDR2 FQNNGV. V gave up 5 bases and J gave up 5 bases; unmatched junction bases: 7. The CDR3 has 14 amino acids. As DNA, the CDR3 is TGTGCCAGCAGCGGGGGGGACAGGGTCAACGAGCAGTACTTC. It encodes CASSGGDRVNEQYF.

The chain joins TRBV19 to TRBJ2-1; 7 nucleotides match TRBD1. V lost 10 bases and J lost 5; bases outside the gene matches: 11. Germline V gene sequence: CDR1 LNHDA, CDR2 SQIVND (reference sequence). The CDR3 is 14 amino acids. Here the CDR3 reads CAISTGYMDNEQFF. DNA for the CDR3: TGTGCCATCTCGACAGGGTATATGGACAATGAGCAGTTCTTC.

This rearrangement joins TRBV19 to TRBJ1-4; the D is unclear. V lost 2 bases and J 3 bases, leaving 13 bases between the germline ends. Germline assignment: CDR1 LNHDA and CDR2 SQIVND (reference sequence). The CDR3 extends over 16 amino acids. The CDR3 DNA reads TGTGCCAGTAGTATAAGTAAGCGGACTTCTAATGAAAAACTGTTTTTT. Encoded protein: CASSISKRTSNEKLFF.

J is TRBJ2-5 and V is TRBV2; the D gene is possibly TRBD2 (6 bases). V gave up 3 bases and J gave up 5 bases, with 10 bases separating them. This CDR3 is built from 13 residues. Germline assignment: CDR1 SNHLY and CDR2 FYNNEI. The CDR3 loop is CASSDRRGETQYF. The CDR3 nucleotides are TGTGCCAGCAGTGATAGACGGGGGGAGACCCAGTACTTC.

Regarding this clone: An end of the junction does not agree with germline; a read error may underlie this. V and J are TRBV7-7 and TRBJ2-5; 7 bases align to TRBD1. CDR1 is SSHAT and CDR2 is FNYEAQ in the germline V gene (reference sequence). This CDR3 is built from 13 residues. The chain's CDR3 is CASSSGTAETQYF. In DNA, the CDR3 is TGTGCTAGCAGCTCCGGGACAGCAGAGACCCAGTACTTC.

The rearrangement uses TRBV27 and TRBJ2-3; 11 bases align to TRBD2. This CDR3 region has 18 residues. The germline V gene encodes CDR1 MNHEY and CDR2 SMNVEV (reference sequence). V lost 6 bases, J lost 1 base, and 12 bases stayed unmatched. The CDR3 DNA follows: TGTGCCAGCAGCCTTGGGACTAGCGGACCCTTCGGCACAGATACGCAGTATTTT. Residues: CASSLGTSGPFGTDTQYF.

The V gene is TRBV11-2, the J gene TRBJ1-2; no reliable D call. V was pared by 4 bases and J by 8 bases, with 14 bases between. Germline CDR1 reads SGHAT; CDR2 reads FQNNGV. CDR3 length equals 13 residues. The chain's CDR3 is CASSSAQRKGYTF. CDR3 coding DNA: TGTGCCAGCAGCTCAGCTCAGCGCAAGGGCTACACCTTC. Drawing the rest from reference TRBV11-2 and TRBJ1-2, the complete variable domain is EAGVAQSPRYKIIEKRQSVAFWCNPISGHATLYWYQQILGQGPKLLIQFQNNGVVDDSQLPKDRFSAERLKGVDSTLKIQPAKLEDSAVYLCASSSAQRKGYTFGSGTRLTVV.

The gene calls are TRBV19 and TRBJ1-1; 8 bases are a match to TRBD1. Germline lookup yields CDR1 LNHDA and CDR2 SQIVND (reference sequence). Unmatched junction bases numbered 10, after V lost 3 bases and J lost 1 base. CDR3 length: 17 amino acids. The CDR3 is CASSIFGTGLKNTEAFF. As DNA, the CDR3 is TGTGCCAGTAGTATTTTCGGGACAGGCCTCAAGAACACTGAAGCTTTCTTT.

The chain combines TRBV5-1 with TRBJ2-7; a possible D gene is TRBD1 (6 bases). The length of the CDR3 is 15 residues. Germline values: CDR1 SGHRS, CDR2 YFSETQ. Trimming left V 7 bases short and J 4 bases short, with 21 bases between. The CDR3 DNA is TGCGCCAGCTTAACTCAGCAGGGGCGTTTTTACGAGCAGTACTTC. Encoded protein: CASLTQQGRFYEQYF.

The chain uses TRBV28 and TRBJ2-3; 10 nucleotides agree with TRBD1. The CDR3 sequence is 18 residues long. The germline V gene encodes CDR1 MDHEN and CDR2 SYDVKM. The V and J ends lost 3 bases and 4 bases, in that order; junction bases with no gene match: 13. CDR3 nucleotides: TGTGCCAGCAGTTTGTTTAATTATGGGACAGGGGATCCAGATACGCAGTATTTT. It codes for CASSLFNYGTGDPDTQYF.

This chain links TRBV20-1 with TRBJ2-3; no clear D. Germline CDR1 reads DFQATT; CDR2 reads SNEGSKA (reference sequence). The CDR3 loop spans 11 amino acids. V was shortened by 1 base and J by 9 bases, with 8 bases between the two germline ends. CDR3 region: CSARGPATQYF. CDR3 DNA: TGCAGTGCTAGAGGTCCAGCGACGCAGTATTTT.

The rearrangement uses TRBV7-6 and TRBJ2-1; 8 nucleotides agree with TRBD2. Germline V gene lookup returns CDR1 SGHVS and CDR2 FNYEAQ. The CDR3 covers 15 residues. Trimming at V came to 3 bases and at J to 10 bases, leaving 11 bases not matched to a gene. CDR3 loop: CASSLEGPGRGEQFF. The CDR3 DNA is TGTGCCAGCAGCTTGGAGGGTCCCGGGAGGGGCGAGCAGTTCTTC. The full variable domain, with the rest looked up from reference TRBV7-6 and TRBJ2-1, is GAGVSQSPRYKVTKRGQDVALRCDPISGHVSLYWYRQALGQGPEFLTYFNYEAQQDKSGLPNDRFSAERPEGSISTLTIQRTEQRDSAMYRCASSLEGPGRGEQFFGPGTRLTVL.